This T cell receptor (beta chain) appears in the sequencing data of a study of cytomegalovirus exposure and HLA in healthy donors. Study-wide results and limits: In vitro confirmation showed three CMV-associated chains to be CMV antigen specific. Most TCR sequences were seen very rarely across donors, but some public TCRs occurred in many.

About this clone: What it recognizes is unknown.

The table came from immunoSEQ multiplex PCR; TCRdb's copy has only in-frame clones and leaves some out. The sample lists approximately 99,000 clones; 90% to 96% were seen once. The donors were members of the validation cohort, which comprised 120 subjects and was separate from the first cohort of more than 500 subjects. Trimming at V came to 1 base and at J to 7 bases, leaving 3 bases not matched to a gene. The CDR3 has 13 amino acids. Looked up from germline, CDR1 is SGHTA and CDR2 is FQGTGA. The sequencing input was PBMCs. This TCR was recovered from a woman aged 18-35 years in good health and CMV-seronegative. The chain is built from TRBV7-3 and TRBJ1-2, with 7 bases fitting TRBD1. The CDR3 DNA reads as TGTGCCAGCAGCTTAAAGGGGGCTGGTGGCTACACCTTC. It is translated as CASSLKGAGGYTF.